This TCR beta chain derives from a study of CD8+CD57+ T cells in acquired aplastic anemia. CDR1 and CDR2 from the germline V gene are MGHDK and SYGVNS. There are 14 residues in the CDR3. Trimming cost V 1 base and J 5 bases, with 9 bases left between them. The TCR beta profiling, which covered VDJ combination and CDR3 sequence, was carried out using genomic DNA as the template. TCRdb re-called the reads with MiXCR, one entry per CDR3 protein. Of some 120,000 distinct CDR3 sequences detected, around 48% appear once; the ten largest clones hold 2% to 3%. The table lists this clonotype with a few counts.

The genes are TRBV25-1 and TRBJ1-5, with D uncertain. The receptor was derived from a human donor in good health, serving as a control. The sample taken for sequencing was sorted CD4+, CD8+, or CD8+CD57+ T cells (not recorded which) from PBMCs. CDR3 bases: TGTGCCAGCAGTGAATCGGCGTCGTATCAGCCCCAGCATTTT. Translating it yields CASSESASYQPQHF.